These 18 T cell receptor beta chains were all obtained from the same sample, sequenced in a study of blood T cell repertoires in COVID-19. Libraries were prepared by immunoSEQ multiplex PCR; TCRdb keeps only in-frame clonotypes and omits some of them. Seen here are 150,000 to 200,000 clones, about nine tenths observed once, and the top ten hold approximately 11%. Sequencing used peripheral blood. The receptors shown here come from a woman in her fifties or sixties with COVID-19, enrolled during active disease.

J is TRBJ1-5 and V is TRBV5-8; perhaps TRBD1 as D (6 bases). CDR1 is SGHTS and CDR2 is YDEGEE in the germline V gene. The CDR3 spans 15 residues. Trimming pared 2 bases from V and 3 bases from J, leaving 12 bases between. In DNA form, the CDR3 reads TGTGCCAGCAGCTTCGGGGGGGCGCACAATCAGCCCCAGCATTTT. Protein: CASSFGGAHNQPQHF. The complete variable domain, with remaining parts taken from reference TRBV5-8 and TRBJ1-5, reads EAGVTQSPTHLIKTRGQQATLRCSPISGHTSVYWYQQALGLGLQFLLWYDEGEERNRGNFPPRFSGRQFPNYSSELNVNALELEDSALYLCASSFGGAHNQPQHFGDGTRLSIL.

There are a few counts of this clone. The V and J genes are TRBV14 and TRBJ1-2; a weak D match, TRBD1 (6 bases). This CDR3 comprises 14 residues. V was pared by 1 base and J by 3 bases, with 9 bases between. Germline assignment: CDR1 SGHDN and CDR2 FVKESK. CDR3 DNA sequence: TGTGCCAGCAGCCAAGCCACAGGGTACTATGGCTACACCTTC. This gives the protein CASSQATGYYGYTF.

The DNA for the CDR3 is TGTGCCAGCAGTTATCGGACTAGCGGGATTCGAGAGACCCAGTACTTC. It specifies CASSYRTSGIRETQYF. The gene calls are TRBV6-2 or TRBV6-3 and TRBJ2-5; 12 bases line up with TRBD2. J gave up 4 bases and V 3 bases, and 6 bases lay outside the gene matches. CDR1 MNHEY and CDR2 SVGEGT come from the germline V gene. The CDR3 extends over 16 amino acids.

The V gene is TRBV28, the J gene TRBJ2-5; 7 bases agree with TRBD1. Germline values: CDR1 MDHEN, CDR2 SYDVKM. V shed 4 bases, J shed 2 bases, and the junction held 7 bases outside the gene matches. This CDR3 has 15 residues. The chain's CDR3 is CASSWGQPPQETQYF. CDR3 sequence (DNA): TGTGCCAGCAGTTGGGGACAGCCCCCACAAGAGACCCAGTACTTC.

V and J are TRBV5-1 and TRBJ2-1; possibly TRBD2 for D (5 bases). Germline assignment: CDR1 SGHRS and CDR2 YFSETQ. Trimming cost V 0 bases and J 1 base, with 14 bases left between them. CDR3 length: 17 amino acids. The CDR3 DNA follows: TGCGCCAGCAGCTTGGGGATCGGGATCGGTTCCTACAATGAGCAGTTCTTC. It specifies CASSLGIGIGSYNEQFF.

This clone was counted only a few times. The chain is built from TRBV6-1 and TRBJ1-4, with unresolved D. Germline V CDR1 and CDR2: MNHNS, SASEGT. This CDR3 has 15 residues. Between the trimmed V and J ends, which lost 2 bases and 5 bases, there was a span of 12 bases. The CDR3 region has the DNA TGTGCCAGCAGTGAATCTCCCGGGAGGAATGAAAAACTGTTTTTT. This codes for CASSESPGRNEKLFF.

This clone appeared a single time. In DNA form, the CDR3 reads TGTGCCAGCAGCACTAGACAGGGGAAGACAGATACGCAGTATTTT. Translating it yields CASSTRQGKTDTQYF. The chain employs TRBV7-2 and TRBJ2-3; TRBD1 matches at 8 bases. The CDR3 totals 15 residues. V lost 5 bases to trimming and J lost 3 bases; unmatched junction nucleotides: 7. CDR1 and CDR2 (germline): SGHTA, FQGNSA.

The chain employs TRBV9 and TRBJ1-6; D is ambiguous. V lost 4 bases and J 4 bases, leaving 12 bases between the germline ends. CDR1 and CDR2 from the germline V gene are SGDLS and YYNGEE. The CDR3 is 15 amino acids. The CDR3 protein is CASSSSGNYNSPLHF. CDR3 DNA: TGTGCCAGCAGCTCCTCCGGGAATTATAATTCACCCCTCCACTTT.

The chain joins TRBV19 to TRBJ2-1; TRBD2 matches 10 bases. This CDR3 comprises 15 residues. Germline CDR1 and CDR2: LNHDA and SQIVND (reference sequence). V lost 4 bases and J lost 3; bases outside the gene matches: 3. This CDR3 reads CASSRGLANYNEQFF. CDR3 nucleotides: TGTGCCAGTAGTAGGGGACTAGCGAACTACAATGAGCAGTTCTTC.

The chain recombines TRBV6-6 with TRBJ2-1, with 7 bases aligning to TRBD1. The J segment lost 1 base and the V segment lost 5 bases, leaving 17 bases of the junction unmatched. The CDR3 runs to 19 residues. Germline V gene sequence: CDR1 MNHNY, CDR2 SVGAGI (reference sequence). CDR3 nucleotide sequence: TGTGCCAGCAGTCGCCCGGTAGGGGGCGCAGGGCGGTCCTACAATGAGCAGTTCTTC. This translates into CASSRPVGGAGRSYNEQFF.

V and J are TRBV6-4 and TRBJ1-1, with a possible D match to TRBD1 (6 bases). Germline V CDR1 and CDR2: MRHNA, SNTAGT. The CDR3 is 13 amino acids. V was trimmed by 4 bases and J by 4 bases, leaving 10 bases between them. The CDR3 nucleotides read TGTGCCAGCAGTGCCACAGGGACCACTGAAGCTTTCTTT. This encodes CASSATGTTEAFF.

This clone was seen more than once but under ten times. The rearrangement uses TRBV4-3 and TRBJ2-7; 7 positions agree with TRBD2. The V segment lost 1 base and the J segment 2 bases; nucleotides outside the gene matches: 5. Germline-derived CDR1 and CDR2 are LGHNA and YSLEER. The CDR3 has 15 amino acids. The CDR3: CASSQAAGTPYEQYF. The CDR3 nucleotides are TGCGCCAGCAGCCAAGCAGCGGGGACCCCCTACGAGCAGTACTTC.

V and J are TRBV4-3 and TRBJ2-1; D might be TRBD2 (5 bases). Trimming removed 0 bases from V and 5 bases from J, with 17 bases in between. Germline CDR1 is LGHNA and CDR2 is YSLEER. The CDR3 covers 17 residues. The CDR3 sequence: CASSQDRRSRPHNEQFF. CDR3 sequence (DNA): TGCGCCAGCAGCCAAGACCGGAGGAGTCGCCCGCACAATGAGCAGTTCTTC.

This clone came up once. This rearrangement joins TRBV7-2 to TRBJ2-1, with D unresolved. The germline V gene has CDR1 SGHTA and CDR2 FQGNSA. CDR3 size: 15 residues. V was clipped by 8 bases and J by 4 bases, with 18 bases between them. CDR3 DNA: TGTGCCAGCTCTTTGGCTAGAGCCATATACAATGAGCAGTTCTTC. Translating it yields CASSLARAIYNEQFF.

The J gene is TRBJ1-4, the V gene TRBV5-1; a possible D gene is TRBD1 (6 bases). Germline lookup yields CDR1 SGHRS and CDR2 YFSETQ. Deletions cut 4 bases from V and 6 bases from J, with 19 bases between. The CDR3 has 16 residues. DNA for the CDR3: TGCGCCAGCAGCCCAAGGCCGGGACATGGGGATGAAAAACTGTTTTTT. This translates into CASSPRPGHGDEKLFF.

The CDR3 loop is CASSLTGGRDSPLHF. The CDR3 nucleotides are TGTGCCAGCAGTCTCACAGGGGGCAGGGATTCACCCCTCCACTTT. The chain links TRBV28 to TRBJ1-6; TRBD1 aligns across 9 bases. There are 15 residues in the CDR3. Germline CDR1 and CDR2: MDHEN and SYDVKM. The junction had 7 bases not matched to a gene; V was cut back by 5 bases and J by 8 bases.

This clone was detected only a few times. The V call is TRBV5-4, the J call TRBJ2-6, with D perhaps matching TRBD1 (5 bases). Germline CDR1 reads SGHNT; CDR2 reads YYREEE (reference sequence). The CDR3 spans 17 residues. V lost 1 base, J lost 0 bases, and 11 bases lay in between. The CDR3 here is CASSLRDSRSGANVLTF. CDR3 in DNA: TGTGCCAGCAGCTTGCGAGACAGCCGCTCTGGGGCCAACGTCCTGACTTTC.

This chain links TRBV5-5 with TRBJ2-2, with D unresolved. The CDR3 is made up of 12 amino acids. V lost 3 bases, J lost 4 bases, and 4 bases lay in between. Germline V CDR1 and CDR2: SGHKS, YYEKEE (reference sequence). Here the CDR3 DNA reads TGTGCCAGCAGCTACAGCACCGGGGAGCTGTTTTTT. Protein sequence: CASSYSTGELFF.